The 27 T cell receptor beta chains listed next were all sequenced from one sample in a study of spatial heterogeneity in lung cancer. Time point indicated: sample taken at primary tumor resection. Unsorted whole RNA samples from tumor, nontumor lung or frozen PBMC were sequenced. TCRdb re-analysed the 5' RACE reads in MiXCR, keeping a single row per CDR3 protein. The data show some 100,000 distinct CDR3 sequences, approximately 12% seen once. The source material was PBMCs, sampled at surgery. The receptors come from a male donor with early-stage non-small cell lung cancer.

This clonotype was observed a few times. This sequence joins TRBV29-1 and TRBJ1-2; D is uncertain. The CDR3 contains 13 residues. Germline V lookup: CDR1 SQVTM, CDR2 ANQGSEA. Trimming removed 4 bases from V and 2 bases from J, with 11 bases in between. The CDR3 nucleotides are TGCAGCGTTGGGAGGGAGCTAAACTATGGCTACACCTTC. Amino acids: CSVGRELNYGYTF.

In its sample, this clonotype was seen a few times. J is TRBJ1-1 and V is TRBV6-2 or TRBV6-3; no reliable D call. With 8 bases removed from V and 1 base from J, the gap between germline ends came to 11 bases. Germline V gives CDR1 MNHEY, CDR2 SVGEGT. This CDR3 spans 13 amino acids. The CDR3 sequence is CASQRRENTEAFF. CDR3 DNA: TGTGCCAGCCAGCGACGGGAGAACACTGAAGCTTTCTTT.

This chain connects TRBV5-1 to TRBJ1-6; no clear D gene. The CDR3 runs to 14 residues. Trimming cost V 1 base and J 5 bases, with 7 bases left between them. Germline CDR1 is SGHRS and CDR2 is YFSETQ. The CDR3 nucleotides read TGCGCCAGCAGCTTGAGAGTGGATAATTCACCCCTCCACTTT. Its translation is CASSLRVDNSPLHF.

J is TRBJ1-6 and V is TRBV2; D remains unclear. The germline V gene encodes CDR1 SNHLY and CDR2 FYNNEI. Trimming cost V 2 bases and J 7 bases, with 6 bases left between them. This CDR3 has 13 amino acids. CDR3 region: CASSERANSPLHF. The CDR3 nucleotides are TGTGCCAGCAGTGAAAGGGCGAATTCACCCCTCCACTTT.

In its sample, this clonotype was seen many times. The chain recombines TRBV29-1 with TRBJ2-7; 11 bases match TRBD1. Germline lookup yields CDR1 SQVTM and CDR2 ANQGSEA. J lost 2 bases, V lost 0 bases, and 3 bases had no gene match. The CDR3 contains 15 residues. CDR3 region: CSVEERTGGPYEQYF. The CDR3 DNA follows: TGCAGCGTTGAAGAGAGGACAGGGGGCCCCTACGAGCAGTACTTC.

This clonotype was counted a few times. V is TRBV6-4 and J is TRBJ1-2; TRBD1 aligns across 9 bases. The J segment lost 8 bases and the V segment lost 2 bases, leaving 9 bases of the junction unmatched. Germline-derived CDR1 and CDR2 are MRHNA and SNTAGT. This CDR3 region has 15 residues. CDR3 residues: CASSDTIGTGQGYTF. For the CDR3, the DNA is TGTGCCAGCAGTGACACCATCGGGACAGGGCAAGGCTACACCTTC.

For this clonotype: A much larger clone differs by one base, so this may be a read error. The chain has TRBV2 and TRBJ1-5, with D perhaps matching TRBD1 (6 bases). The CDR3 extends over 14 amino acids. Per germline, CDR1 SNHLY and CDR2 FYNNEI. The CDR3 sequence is CASGEGQGIQPQHF. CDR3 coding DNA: TGTGCCAGCGGTGAGGGCCAGGGGATCCAGCCCCAGCATTTT.

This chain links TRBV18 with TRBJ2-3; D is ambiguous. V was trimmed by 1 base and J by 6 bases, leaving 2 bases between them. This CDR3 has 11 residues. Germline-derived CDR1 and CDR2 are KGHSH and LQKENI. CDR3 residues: CASSPQDTQYF. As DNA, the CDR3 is TGTGCCAGCTCACCACAGGATACGCAGTATTTT.

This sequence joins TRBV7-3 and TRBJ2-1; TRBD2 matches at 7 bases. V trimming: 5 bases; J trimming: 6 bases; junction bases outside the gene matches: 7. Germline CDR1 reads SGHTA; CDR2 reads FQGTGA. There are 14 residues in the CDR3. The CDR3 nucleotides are TGTGCCAGCAGCCCACAACCTAGCGGCAATGAGCAGTTCTTC. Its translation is CASSPQPSGNEQFF.

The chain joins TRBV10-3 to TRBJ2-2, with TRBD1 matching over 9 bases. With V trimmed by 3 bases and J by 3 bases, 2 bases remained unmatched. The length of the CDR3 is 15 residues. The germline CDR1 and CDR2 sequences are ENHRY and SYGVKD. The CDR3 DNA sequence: TGTGCCATCAGTGATGGACAGGGGTACACCGGGGAGCTGTTTTTT. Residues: CAISDGQGYTGELFF.

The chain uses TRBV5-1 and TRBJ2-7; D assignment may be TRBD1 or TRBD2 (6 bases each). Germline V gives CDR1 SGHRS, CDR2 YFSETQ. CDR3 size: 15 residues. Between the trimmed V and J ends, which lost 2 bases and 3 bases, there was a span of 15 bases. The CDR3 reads CASSFLPGAIYEQYF. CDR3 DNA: TGCGCCAGCAGCTTTCTTCCGGGGGCAATCTACGAGCAGTACTTC. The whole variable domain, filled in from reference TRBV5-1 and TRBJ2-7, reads KAGVTQTPRYLIKTRGQQVTLSCSPISGHRSVSWYQQTPGQGLQFLFEYFSETQRNKGNFPGRFSGRQFSNSRSEMNVSTLELGDSALYLCASSFLPGAIYEQYFGPGTRLTVT.

The CDR3 loop reads CASSPRTSGRTKNIQYF. CDR3 nucleotides: TGTGCCAGCAGCCCGCGGACTAGCGGGAGGACCAAAAACATTCAGTACTTC. The chain has TRBV5-6 and TRBJ2-4, with 14 bases that match TRBD2. V shed 4 bases, J shed 2 bases, and the junction held 5 bases outside the gene matches. Germline V gene lookup returns CDR1 SGHDT and CDR2 YYEEEE. This CDR3 has 17 amino acids.

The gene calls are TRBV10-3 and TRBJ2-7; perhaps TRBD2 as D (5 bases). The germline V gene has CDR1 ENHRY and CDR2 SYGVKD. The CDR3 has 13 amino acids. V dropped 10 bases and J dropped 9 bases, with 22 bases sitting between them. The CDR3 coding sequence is TGTGCCACCGTGGGAGAAGGCGATCTCTGGCAGTACTTC. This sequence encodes CATVGEGDLWQYF.

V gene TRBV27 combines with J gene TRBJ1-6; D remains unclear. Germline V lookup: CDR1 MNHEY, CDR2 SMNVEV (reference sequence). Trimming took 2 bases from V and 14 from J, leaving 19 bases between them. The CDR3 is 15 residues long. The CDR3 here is CASSLLPRRADSLHF. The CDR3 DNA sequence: TGTGCCAGCAGTTTACTCCCTAGGAGGGCCGATTCCCTCCACTTT.

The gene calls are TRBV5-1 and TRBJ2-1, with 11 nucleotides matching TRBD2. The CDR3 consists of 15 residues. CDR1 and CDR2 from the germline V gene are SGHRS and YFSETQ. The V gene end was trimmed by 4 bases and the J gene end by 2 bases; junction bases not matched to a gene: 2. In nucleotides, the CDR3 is TGCGCCAGCAGCGTAGCGGGGGGGCCCTACAATGAGCAGTTCTTC. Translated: CASSVAGGPYNEQFF.

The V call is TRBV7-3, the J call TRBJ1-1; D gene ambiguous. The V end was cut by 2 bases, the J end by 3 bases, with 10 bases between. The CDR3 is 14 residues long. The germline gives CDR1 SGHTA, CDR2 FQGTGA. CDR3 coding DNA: TGTGCCAGCAGCTTACACGGGAGGGACACTGAAGCTTTCTTT. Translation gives CASSLHGRDTEAFF.

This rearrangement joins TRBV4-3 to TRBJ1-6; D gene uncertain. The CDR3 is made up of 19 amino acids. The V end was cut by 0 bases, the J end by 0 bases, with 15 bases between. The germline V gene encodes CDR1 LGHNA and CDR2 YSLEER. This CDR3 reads CASSQDLGPRSSYNSPLHF. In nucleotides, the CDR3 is TGCGCCAGCAGCCAAGATCTAGGACCGAGAAGCTCCTATAATTCACCCCTCCACTTT.

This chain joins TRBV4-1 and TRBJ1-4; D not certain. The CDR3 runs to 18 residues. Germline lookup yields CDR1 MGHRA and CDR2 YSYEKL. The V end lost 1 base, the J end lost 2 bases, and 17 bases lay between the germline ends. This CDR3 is CASSQVRQAPLTNEKLFF. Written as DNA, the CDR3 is TGCGCCAGCAGCCAAGTAAGGCAGGCCCCCCTGACTAATGAAAAACTGTTTTTT.

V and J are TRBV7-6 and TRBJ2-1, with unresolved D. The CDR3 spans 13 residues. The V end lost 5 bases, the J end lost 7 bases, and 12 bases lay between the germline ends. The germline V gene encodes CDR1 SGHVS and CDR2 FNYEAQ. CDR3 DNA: TGTGCCAGCAGCCCAAGCCCGGTAAATGAGCAGTTCTTC. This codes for CASSPSPVNEQFF.

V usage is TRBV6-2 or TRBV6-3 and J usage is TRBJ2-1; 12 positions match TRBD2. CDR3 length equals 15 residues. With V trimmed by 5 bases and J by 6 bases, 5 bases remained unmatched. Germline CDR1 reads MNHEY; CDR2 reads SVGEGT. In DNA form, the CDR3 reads TGTGCCAGCAGTGTTCTAGCGGGAGGGCCCAATGAGCAGTTCTTC. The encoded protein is CASSVLAGGPNEQFF.

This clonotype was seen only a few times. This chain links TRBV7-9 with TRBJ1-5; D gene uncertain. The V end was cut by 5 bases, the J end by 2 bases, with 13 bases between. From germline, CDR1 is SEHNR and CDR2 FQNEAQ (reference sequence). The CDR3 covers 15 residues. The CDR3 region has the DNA TGTGCCAGCAGCCGACCCGAGGACGGCAATCAGCCCCAGCATTTT. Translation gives CASSRPEDGNQPQHF.

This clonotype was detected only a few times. DNA of the CDR3: TGTGCCAGCCGATTAAGGGACACCTACACCGGGGAGCTGTTTTTT. This gives the protein CASRLRDTYTGELFF. The gene calls are TRBV6-1 and TRBJ2-2; possibly TRBD1 for D (6 bases). CDR1 and CDR2 from the germline V gene are MNHNS and SASEGT. The CDR3 consists of 15 residues. The V and J ends lost 8 bases and 3 bases respectively, with 16 bases between them.

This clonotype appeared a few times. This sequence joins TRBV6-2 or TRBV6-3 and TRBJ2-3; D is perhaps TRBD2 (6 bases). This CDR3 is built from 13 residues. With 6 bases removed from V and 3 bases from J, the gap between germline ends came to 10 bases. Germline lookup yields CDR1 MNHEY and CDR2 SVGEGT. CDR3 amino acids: CASRRGTTDTQYF. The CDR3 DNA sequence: TGTGCCAGCAGGCGAGGGACTACAGATACGCAGTATTTT.

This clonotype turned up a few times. CDR3 sequence: CSVEETETQYF. The CDR3 nucleotides are TGCAGCGTTGAGGAGACGGAGACCCAGTACTTC. V usage is TRBV29-1 and J usage is TRBJ2-5; no clear D. The germline CDR1 and CDR2 sequences are SQVTM and ANQGSEA. There are 11 residues in the CDR3. Trimming removed 3 bases at V and 5 bases at J, with 7 bases between.

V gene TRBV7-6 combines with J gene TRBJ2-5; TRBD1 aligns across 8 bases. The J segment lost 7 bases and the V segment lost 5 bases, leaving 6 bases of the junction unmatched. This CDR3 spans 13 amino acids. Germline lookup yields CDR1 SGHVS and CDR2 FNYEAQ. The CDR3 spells CASSPTGDGTQYF. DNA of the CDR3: TGTGCCAGCAGCCCGACAGGGGACGGGACCCAGTACTTC.

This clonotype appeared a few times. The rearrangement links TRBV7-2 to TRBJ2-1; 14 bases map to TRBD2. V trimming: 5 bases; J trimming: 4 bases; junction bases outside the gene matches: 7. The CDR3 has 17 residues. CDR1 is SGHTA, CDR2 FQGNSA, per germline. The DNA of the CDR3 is TGTGCCAGCAGCCCGACTAGCGGGGGGGCCCTGTACAATGAGCAGTTCTTC. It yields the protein CASSPTSGGALYNEQFF. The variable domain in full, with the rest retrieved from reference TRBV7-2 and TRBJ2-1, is GAGVSQSPSNKVTEKGKDVELRCDPISGHTALYWYRQSLGQGLEFLIYFQGNSAPDKSGLPSDRFSAERTGGSVSTLTIQRTQQEDSAVYLCASSPTSGGALYNEQFFGPGTRLTVL.

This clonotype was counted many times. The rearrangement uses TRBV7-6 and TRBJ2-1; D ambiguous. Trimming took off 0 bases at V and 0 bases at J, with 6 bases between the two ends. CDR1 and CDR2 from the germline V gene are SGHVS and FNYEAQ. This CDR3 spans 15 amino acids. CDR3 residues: CASSLAQSSYNEQFF. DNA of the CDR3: TGTGCCAGCAGCTTAGCGCAGAGCTCCTACAATGAGCAGTTCTTC.